The T cell receptor beta chain described here comes from a study of cytomegalovirus exposure and HLA in healthy donors. For this clone: Its antigen is as yet unknown.

The PCR was carried out with 60 Vbeta primers and 13 Jbeta primers. Measured with immunoSEQ multiplex PCR; TCRdb has only the in-frame clones, and not every one. This sample contains tens of thousands of clones. Study-wide results and caveats: The availability of immune exposure information extended only to CMV serostatus. The authors enumerated over 150 TCR beta chains as linked to cytomegalovirus. In a later analysis, HLA-associated beta chains showed higher expansion and lower generation probabilities than comparable chains. A later analysis found most CMV-associated TCR beta chains apparently HLA-restricted.

In germline, CDR1 is SGHDT, CDR2 YYEEEE. The CDR3 runs to 12 residues. Trimming shortened V by 4 bases and J by 4 bases, and 8 bases separated the two germline ends. Sequenced sample: PBMCs. The clonotype was recovered from a woman between 25 and 40 years old in good health and CMV-seropositive. The J gene is TRBJ1-2, the V gene TRBV5-6; perhaps TRBD1 as D (5 bases). CDR3 residues: CASSTGTYGYTF. DNA for the CDR3: TGTGCCAGCAGCACAGGTACCTATGGCTACACCTTC.